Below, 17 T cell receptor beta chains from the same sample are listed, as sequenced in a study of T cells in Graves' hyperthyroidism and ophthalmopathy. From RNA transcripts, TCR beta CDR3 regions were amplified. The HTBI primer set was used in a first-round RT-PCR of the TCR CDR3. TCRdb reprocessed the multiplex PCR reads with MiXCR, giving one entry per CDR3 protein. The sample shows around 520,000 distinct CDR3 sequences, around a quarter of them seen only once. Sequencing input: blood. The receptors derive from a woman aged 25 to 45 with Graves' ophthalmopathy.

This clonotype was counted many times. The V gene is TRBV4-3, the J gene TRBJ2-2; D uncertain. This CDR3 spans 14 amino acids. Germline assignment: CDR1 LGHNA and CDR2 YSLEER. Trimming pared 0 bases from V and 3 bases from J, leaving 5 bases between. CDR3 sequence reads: CASSQEMYTGELFF. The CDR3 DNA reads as TGCGCCAGCAGCCAAGAGATGTACACCGGGGAGCTGTTTTTT.

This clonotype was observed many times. Here the CDR3 reads CASSVGQALVYEQYF. The DNA of the CDR3 is TGTGCCAGCAGCGTAGGACAGGCACTCGTCTACGAGCAGTACTTC. The chain recombines TRBV11-2 with TRBJ2-7; 7 positions match TRBD1. The CDR3 length is 15 residues. V trimming: 5 bases; J trimming: 3 bases; junction bases outside the gene matches: 10. The germline V gene has CDR1 SGHAT and CDR2 FQNNGV.

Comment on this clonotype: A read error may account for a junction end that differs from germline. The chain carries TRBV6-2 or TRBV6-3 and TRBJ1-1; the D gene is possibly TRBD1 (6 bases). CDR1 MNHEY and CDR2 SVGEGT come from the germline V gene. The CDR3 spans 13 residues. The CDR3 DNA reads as TGTGCCAGCAGTACAGGGAAATACACTGAAGCTTGTTTT. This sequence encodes CASSTGKYTEACF.

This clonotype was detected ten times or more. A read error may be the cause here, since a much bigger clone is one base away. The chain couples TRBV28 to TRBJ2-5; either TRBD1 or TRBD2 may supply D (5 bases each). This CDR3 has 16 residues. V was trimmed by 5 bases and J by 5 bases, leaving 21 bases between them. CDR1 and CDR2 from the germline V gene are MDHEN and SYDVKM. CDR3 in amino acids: CASSPGTDGLPETQYF. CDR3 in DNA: TGTGCCAGCAGTCCGGGGACGGATGGACTTCCGGAGACCCAGTACTTC. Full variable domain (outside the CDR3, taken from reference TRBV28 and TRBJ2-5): DVKVTQSSRYLVKRTGEKVFLECVQDMDHENMFWYRQDPGLGLRLIYFSYDVKMKEKGDIPEGYSVSREKKERFSLILESASTNQTSMYLCASSPGTDGLPETQYFGPGTRLLVL.

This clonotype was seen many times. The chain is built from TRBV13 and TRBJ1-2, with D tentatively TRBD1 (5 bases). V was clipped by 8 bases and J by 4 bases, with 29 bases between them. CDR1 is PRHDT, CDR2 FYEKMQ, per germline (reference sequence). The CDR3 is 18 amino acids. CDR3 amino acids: CASSTRGTGASRLYGYTF. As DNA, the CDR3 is TGTGCCAGCTCAACTAGGGGAACCGGAGCCTCCCGTCTCTATGGCTACACCTTC.

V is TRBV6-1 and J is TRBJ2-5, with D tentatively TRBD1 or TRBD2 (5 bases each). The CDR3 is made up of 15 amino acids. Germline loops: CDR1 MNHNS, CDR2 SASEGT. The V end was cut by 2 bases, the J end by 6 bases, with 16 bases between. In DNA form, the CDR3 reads TGTGCCAGCAGTGAACGGGGCAGGGCGTTGAAGACCCAGTACTTC. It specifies CASSERGRALKTQYF.

CDR3 in amino acids: CSARPPTGVTEAFF. The CDR3 DNA reads TGCAGTGCTAGGCCGCCCACAGGGGTCACTGAAGCTTTCTTT. The chain is built from TRBV20-1 and TRBJ1-1, with 7 bases that match TRBD1. Looked up from germline, CDR1 is DFQATT and CDR2 is SNEGSKA (reference sequence). J gave up 4 bases and V 3 bases, and 8 bases lay outside the gene matches. This CDR3 has 14 amino acids.

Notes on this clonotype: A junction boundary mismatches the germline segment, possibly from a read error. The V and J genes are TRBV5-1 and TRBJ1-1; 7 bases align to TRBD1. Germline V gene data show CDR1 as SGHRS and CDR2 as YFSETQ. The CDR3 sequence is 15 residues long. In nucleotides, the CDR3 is TGCGCCAGCAGCTTGGAGACAGGGAGCGGCACTGAAGCTTGCTTT. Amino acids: CASSLETGSGTEACF.

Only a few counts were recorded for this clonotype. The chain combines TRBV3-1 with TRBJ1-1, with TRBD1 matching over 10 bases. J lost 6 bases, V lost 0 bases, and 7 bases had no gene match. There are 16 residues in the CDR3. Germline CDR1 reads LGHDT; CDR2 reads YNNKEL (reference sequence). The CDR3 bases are TGTGCCAGCAGCCAAGAGTTAGGGACAGGGGTTGCTGAAGCTTTCTTT. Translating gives CASSQELGTGVAEAFF.

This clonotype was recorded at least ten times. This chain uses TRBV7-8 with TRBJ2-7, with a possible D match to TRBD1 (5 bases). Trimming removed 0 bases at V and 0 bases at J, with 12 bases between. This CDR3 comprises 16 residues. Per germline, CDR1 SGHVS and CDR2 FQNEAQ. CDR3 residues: CASSLANRRSSYEQYF. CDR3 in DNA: TGTGCCAGCAGCTTAGCGAACAGGCGATCCTCCTACGAGCAGTACTTC. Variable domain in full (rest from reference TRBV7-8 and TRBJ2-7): GAGVSQSPRYKVAKRGQDVALRCDPISGHVSLFWYQQALGQGPEFLTYFQNEAQLDKSGLPSDRFFAERPEGSVSTLKIQRTQQEDSAVYLCASSLANRRSSYEQYFGPGTRLTVT.

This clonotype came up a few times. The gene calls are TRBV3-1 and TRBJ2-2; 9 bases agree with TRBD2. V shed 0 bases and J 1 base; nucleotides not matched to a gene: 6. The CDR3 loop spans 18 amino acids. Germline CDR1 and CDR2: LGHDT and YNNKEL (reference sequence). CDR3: CASSQDSASGMNTGELFF. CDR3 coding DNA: TGTGCCAGCAGCCAAGATAGTGCTAGCGGGATGAACACCGGGGAGCTGTTTTTT.

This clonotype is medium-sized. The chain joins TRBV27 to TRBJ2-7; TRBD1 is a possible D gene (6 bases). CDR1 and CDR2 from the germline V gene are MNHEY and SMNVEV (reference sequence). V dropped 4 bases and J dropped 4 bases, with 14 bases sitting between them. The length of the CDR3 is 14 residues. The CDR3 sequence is CASSSGHNMYEQYF. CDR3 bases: TGTGCCAGCAGTTCGGGACACAATATGTACGAGCAGTACTTC.

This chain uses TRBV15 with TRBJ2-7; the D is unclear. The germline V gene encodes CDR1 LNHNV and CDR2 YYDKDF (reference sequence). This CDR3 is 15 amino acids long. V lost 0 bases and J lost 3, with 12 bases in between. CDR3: CATSREGNPLYEQYF. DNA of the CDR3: TGTGCCACCAGCAGAGAGGGGAATCCTCTCTACGAGCAGTACTTC.

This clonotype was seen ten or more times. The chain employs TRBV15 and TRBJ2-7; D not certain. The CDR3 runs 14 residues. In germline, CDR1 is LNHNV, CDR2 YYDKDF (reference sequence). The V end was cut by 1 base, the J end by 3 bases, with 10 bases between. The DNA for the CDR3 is TGTGCCACCAGCAGAGCGCAGGAAAGCTACGAGCAGTACTTC. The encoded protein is CATSRAQESYEQYF.

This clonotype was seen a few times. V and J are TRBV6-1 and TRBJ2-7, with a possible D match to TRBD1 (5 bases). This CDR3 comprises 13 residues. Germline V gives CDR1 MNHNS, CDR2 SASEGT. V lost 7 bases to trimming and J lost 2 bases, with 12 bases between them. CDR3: CASNSGSTYEQYF. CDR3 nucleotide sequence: TGTGCCAGCAACTCAGGGTCCACCTACGAGCAGTACTTC.

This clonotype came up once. The CDR3: CSAKTSGGSNTGELFF. The CDR3 bases are TGCAGTGCCAAGACTAGCGGGGGATCGAACACCGGGGAGCTGTTTTTT. The chain carries TRBV20-1 and TRBJ2-2; 12 nucleotides match TRBD2. The V gene end was trimmed by 6 bases and the J gene end by 0 bases; junction bases not matched to a gene: 5. The CDR3 totals 16 residues. The germline CDR1 and CDR2 sequences are DFQATT and SNEGSKA (reference sequence).

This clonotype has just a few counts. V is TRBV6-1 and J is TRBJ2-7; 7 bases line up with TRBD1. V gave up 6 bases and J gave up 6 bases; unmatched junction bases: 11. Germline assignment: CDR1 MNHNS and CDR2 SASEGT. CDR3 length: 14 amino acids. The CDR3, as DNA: TGTGCCAGCAGGACGGACAGGCTCACCTCCGAGCAGTACTTC. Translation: CASRTDRLTSEQYF.